This T cell receptor beta chain emerged from a study of response to subunit inactivated influenza vaccine. This clonotype was detected a few times. TCRdb reanalysed the RT-PCR reads using MiXCR and keeps one entry per CDR3 protein. The top ten clones hold 2.5% to 3% of a sample with 500,000 to 550,000 distinct CDR3 sequences, roughly 25% of them seen once. The CDR3 is 13 residues long. Germline CDR1 DFQATT, CDR2 SNEGSKA (reference sequence). V was cut by 3 bases and J by 4 bases, with 12 bases left in between. This same sample was also part of a study on T cells expressing NK-cell markers. This second study says: UMI-tagged 5'RACE template switching yielded the TCR beta cDNA.

This receptor was taken from a middle-aged man who received an inactivated influenza vaccine. Specimen: CD4+ T cells sorted from PBMCs, collected less than 13 days after vaccination. This chain links TRBV20-1 with TRBJ1-1; tentatively, D is TRBD1 (6 bases). The CDR3 loop reads CSASAPRGTEAFF. Written as DNA, the CDR3 is TGCAGTGCTAGCGCTCCCAGGGGCACTGAAGCTTTCTTT.